The 23 T cell receptor beta chains below were found in one sample sequenced in a study of CD8+CD57+ T cells in acquired aplastic anemia. The template used for profiling TCR beta VDJ and CDR3 was genomic DNA. TCRdb passed the reads through MiXCR, listing each CDR3 protein once. The sample records 400,000 to 450,000 distinct CDR3 sequences, about two thirds being singletons. Sequenced material: sorted CD4+, CD8+, or CD8+CD57+ T cells (not recorded which) from PBMCs. The source of these receptors is a human donor in good health, serving as a control.

This clonotype was recorded at least ten times. V usage is TRBV9 and J usage is TRBJ2-7; TRBD2 aligns across 11 bases. Germline V gene sequence: CDR1 SGDLS, CDR2 YYNGEE. The CDR3 spans 15 residues. After removal of 0 bases from V and 6 bases from J, the junction contained 5 bases not matched to a gene. This CDR3 is CASSVVAGLAAEQYF. The CDR3 DNA sequence: TGTGCCAGCAGCGTAGTTGCGGGACTAGCGGCCGAGCAGTACTTC. Full variable domain (rest looked up from reference TRBV9 and TRBJ2-7): DSGVTQTPKHLITATGQRVTLRCSPRSGDLSVYWYQQSLDQGLQFLIQYYNGEERAKGNILERFSAQQFPDLHSELNLSSLELGDSALYFCASSVVAGLAAEQYFGPGTRLTVT.

V usage is TRBV6-1 and J usage is TRBJ2-7; 10 nucleotides align to TRBD2. Germline loops: CDR1 MNHNS, CDR2 SASEGT. V shed 3 bases, J shed 3 bases, and the junction held 14 bases outside the gene matches. The CDR3 runs 18 residues. The CDR3 nucleotides are TGTGCCAGCAGTGAGGCTAGCGGGGGAATTGTGCGGGGCTACGAGCAGTACTTC. Protein: CASSEASGGIVRGYEQYF.

V and J are TRBV12-3 or TRBV12-4 and TRBJ1-6, with 7 positions matching TRBD1. Trimming at V came to 3 bases and at J to 3 bases, leaving 2 bases not matched to a gene. The CDR3 loop spans 15 amino acids. The chain's CDR3 is CASSFSGGYNSPLHF. In DNA form, the CDR3 reads TGTGCCAGCAGTTTCTCAGGGGGCTATAATTCACCCCTCCACTTT.

V and J are TRBV19 and TRBJ1-3; no definite D call. The germline V gene encodes CDR1 LNHDA and CDR2 SQIVND (reference sequence). The CDR3 spans 13 residues. Trimming took off 10 bases at V and 4 bases at J, with 14 bases between the two ends. The CDR3 coding sequence is TGTGCCACCCAATTGAGGTGGGGAAACACCATATATTTT. Amino acid sequence: CATQLRWGNTIYF.

This chain connects TRBV7-8 to TRBJ2-1, with 8 bases lining up with TRBD1. CDR1 and CDR2 from the germline V gene are SGHVS and FQNEAQ. V lost 0 bases and J lost 15; bases outside the gene matches: 4. This CDR3 region has 12 residues. In DNA form, the CDR3 reads TGTGCCAGCAGCTTAGCGGGCACAGGGGGGTTCTTC. This sequence encodes CASSLAGTGGFF.

Regarding this clonotype: The limits of the CDR3 on the DNA are not certain, so only TCRdb's listed CDR3 is given. This CDR3 is CASSHDRISPSILTF. This rearrangement joins TRBV7-9 to TRBJ1-2; the table's D call, TRBD1, has no DNA check behind it. CDR1 and CDR2 (germline): SEHNR, FQNEAQ (reference sequence). Inclusive of both ends, the CDR3 amounts to 15 amino acids.

Comment on this clonotype: This may be a read error, as it is one base from a much larger clone. The chain recombines TRBV7-2 with TRBJ2-7; the D gene is possibly TRBD1 (5 bases). Trimming took off 2 bases at V and 0 bases at J, with 11 bases between the two ends. Germline V CDR1 and CDR2: SGHTA, FQGNSA. This CDR3 is built from 15 residues. The CDR3 loop is CASSLTRAASYEQYF. The CDR3 bases are TGTGCCAGCAGCTTAACCAGGGCCGCCTCCTACGAGCAGTACTTC.

Worth noting for this clonotype: The CDR3 does not end in the conserved phenylalanine or tryptophan, so this is likely a read error. No DNA is shown, since the ends of the CDR3 on it are uncertain; the CDR3 is the one TCRdb lists. The chain couples TRBV7-9 to TRBJ2-1; the D call in the table, TRBD1, was not verified against the DNA. Germline CDR1 reads SEHNR; CDR2 reads FQNEAQ (reference sequence). The CDR3 comprises 13 residues, both ends counted. CDR3 residues: CASTRVQDEQFFG.

CDR3 protein: CSARGLAEAQYF. The CDR3 DNA reads as TGCAGTGCCAGGGGACTAGCGGAGGCGCAGTATTTT. This rearrangement joins TRBV20-1 to TRBJ2-3, with 11 bases that match TRBD2. The trim removed 6 bases at V and 10 bases at J, leaving 6 bases unmatched. Germline V gives CDR1 DFQATT, CDR2 SNEGSKA (reference sequence). The CDR3 consists of 12 residues.

V gene TRBV5-4 combines with J gene TRBJ2-7; a possible D gene is TRBD2 (7 bases). CDR1 and CDR2 from the germline V gene are SGHNT and YYREEE (reference sequence). Trimming removed 5 bases at V and 5 bases at J, with 17 bases between. The CDR3 length is 14 residues. CDR3 region: CASSLEGGVDEQYF. The CDR3, as DNA: TGTGCCAGCAGTCTAGAGGGGGGGGTCGACGAGCAGTACTTC.

To note about this clonotype: A read error may explain this, as a much larger clone is one base away. The chain couples TRBV30 to TRBJ2-7; perhaps D is TRBD1 or TRBD2 (5 bases each). The CDR3 has 13 amino acids. Germline V gene sequence: CDR1 GTSNPN, CDR2 SVGIG (reference sequence). Deletions cut 4 bases from V and 10 bases from J, with 20 bases between. The CDR3 DNA is TGTGCCTGGATCGAGCGGACATGGGGGATCCAGTACTTC. It codes for CAWIERTWGIQYF.

J is TRBJ1-2 and V is TRBV20-1; the D is unclear. The germline V gene encodes CDR1 DFQATT and CDR2 SNEGSKA (reference sequence). The CDR3 sequence is 14 residues long. V was shortened by 0 bases and J by 5 bases, with 13 bases between the two germline ends. CDR3 region: CSARELRASYGYTF. CDR3 nucleotides: TGCAGTGCTAGAGAGCTAAGAGCTAGTTATGGCTACACCTTC.

This clonotype was counted ten times or more. The chain has TRBV4-3 and TRBJ2-5, with 7 bases fitting TRBD2. The CDR3 covers 13 residues. V was pared by 3 bases and J by 3 bases, with 1 base of the junction left unmatched. Germline V gives CDR1 LGHNA, CDR2 YSLEER. DNA of the CDR3: TGCGCCAGCAGCCATACTAGCGAAGAGACCCAGTACTTC. Translation gives CASSHTSEETQYF.

This clonotype showed up just a few times. A much larger clone sits a single nucleotide away, making a read error possible. This chain joins TRBV5-5 and TRBJ2-1; 8 bases are shared with TRBD1. CDR1 is SGHKS and CDR2 is YYEKEE in the germline V gene (reference sequence). This CDR3 is built from 14 residues. This chain's CDR3 is CASSGQGTYNEQSF. The CDR3 DNA reads as TGTGCCAGCAGCGGACAGGGAACCTACAATGAGCAGTCCTTC.

The V gene is TRBV2, the J gene TRBJ2-7; no reliable D call. The V gene's germline CDR1 is SNHLY and CDR2 FYNNEI. CDR3 length: 16 residues. V lost 6 bases to trimming and J lost 0 bases, with 18 bases between them. The CDR3 loop reads CASSHPGPRSSYEQYF. CDR3 coding DNA: TGTGCCAGCAGCCACCCGGGTCCGCGAAGCTCCTACGAGCAGTACTTC.

The chain couples TRBV18 to TRBJ2-4, with TRBD1 matching over 9 bases. The CDR3 sequence is 18 residues long. Trimming at V came to 3 bases and at J to 6 bases, leaving 15 bases not matched to a gene. Germline values: CDR1 KGHSH, CDR2 LQKENI. CDR3 bases: TGTGCCAGCTCACCGAGGGGGACAGGGTCCCCTTACAGAAACATTCAGTACTTC. Its translation: CASSPRGTGSPYRNIQYF.

This chain connects TRBV9 to TRBJ1-5; D is possibly TRBD1 (5 bases). This CDR3 has 15 amino acids. Germline CDR1 and CDR2: SGDLS and YYNGEE. V shed 0 bases and J shed 14 bases, with 21 bases lying between them. CDR3: CASSVGGTSTSYEHF. The DNA for the CDR3 is TGTGCCAGCAGCGTAGGGGGGACTAGCACGTCGTACGAGCATTTT.

J is TRBJ1-2 and V is TRBV5-1, with 7 bases that match TRBD1. Germline-derived CDR1 and CDR2 are SGHRS and YFSETQ. The CDR3 covers 14 residues. The V gene end was trimmed by 4 bases and the J gene end by 7 bases; junction bases not matched to a gene: 10. Written as DNA, the CDR3 is TGCGCCAGCAGCCAACAGGGGACAGATACTGGCTACACCTTC. It is translated as CASSQQGTDTGYTF.

With respect to this clonotype: One end of the junction is discordant with germline, which a read error may explain. The CDR3 region has the DNA TGTGCTAGCAGTGAACCGAGCGGGGGGACAGATACGCAGTATTTT. Protein sequence: CASSEPSGGTDTQYF. The chain is built from TRBV7-9 and TRBJ2-3; 9 bases match TRBD2. The CDR3 covers 15 residues. CDR1 SEHNR and CDR2 FQNEAQ come from the germline V gene (reference sequence).

Concerning this clonotype itself: Germline and junction disagree at one end, which may indicate a read error. The chain uses TRBV5-1 and TRBJ1-3, with D possibly matching TRBD1 (6 bases). The CDR3 covers 15 residues. Per the germline V gene, CDR1 is SGHRS and CDR2 is YFSETQ. The DNA of the CDR3 is TGTGCCAGCAGCTCAGCTTCTGGGAAGAGGGACACCATATGTTTT. Its translation is CASSSASGKRDTICF.

Comment on this clonotype: At one end, the junction sequence differs from germline, possibly due to a read error. J is TRBJ2-6 and V is TRBV7-7; D tentatively fits TRBD1 or TRBD2 (5 bases each). The CDR3 is 13 residues long. Per germline, CDR1 SSHAT and CDR2 FNYEAQ (reference sequence). The CDR3 loop is CASSTAGANAQTF. CDR3 coding DNA: TGTGCCAGCAGCACAGCCGGGGCCAACGCCCAGACCTTC.

The chain links TRBV5-1 to TRBJ2-7; maybe TRBD2 (5 bases). The V end lost 4 bases, the J end lost 5 bases, and 13 bases lay between the germline ends. Per germline, CDR1 SGHRS and CDR2 YFSETQ. CDR3 length equals 13 residues. The CDR3 sequence: CASSLEAWHEQYF. The CDR3 bases are TGCGCCAGCAGCCTGGAGGCTTGGCACGAGCAGTACTTC.

The chain is built from TRBV12-3 or TRBV12-4 and TRBJ2-3; D unresolved. Trimming removed 3 bases from V and 0 bases from J, with 7 bases in between. The CDR3 totals 14 residues. In DNA, the CDR3 is TGTGCCAGCAGTTTCGGACCTAGCACAGATACGCAGTATTTT. Translated: CASSFGPSTDTQYF.